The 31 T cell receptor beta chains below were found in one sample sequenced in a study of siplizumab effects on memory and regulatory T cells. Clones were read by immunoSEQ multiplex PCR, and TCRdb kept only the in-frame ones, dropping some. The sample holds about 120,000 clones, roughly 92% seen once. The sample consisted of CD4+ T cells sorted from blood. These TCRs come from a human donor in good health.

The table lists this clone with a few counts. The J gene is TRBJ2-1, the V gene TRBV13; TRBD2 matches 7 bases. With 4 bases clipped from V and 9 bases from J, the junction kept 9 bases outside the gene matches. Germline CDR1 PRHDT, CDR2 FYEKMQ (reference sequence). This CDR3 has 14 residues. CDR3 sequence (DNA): TGTGCCAGCAGCTCCGGGAGGCCAGTTGTTGAGCAGTTCTTC. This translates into CASSSGRPVVEQFF.

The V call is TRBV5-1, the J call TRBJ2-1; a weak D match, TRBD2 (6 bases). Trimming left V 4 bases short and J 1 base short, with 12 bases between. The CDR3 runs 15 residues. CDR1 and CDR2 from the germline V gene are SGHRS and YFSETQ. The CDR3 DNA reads TGCGCCAGCAGCCCCCAGGAGGGTTCCTACAATGAGCAGTTCTTC. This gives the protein CASSPQEGSYNEQFF. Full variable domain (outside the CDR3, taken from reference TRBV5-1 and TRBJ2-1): KAGVTQTPRYLIKTRGQQVTLSCSPISGHRSVSWYQQTPGQGLQFLFEYFSETQRNKGNFPGRFSGRQFSNSRSEMNVSTLELGDSALYLCASSPQEGSYNEQFFGPGTRLTVL.

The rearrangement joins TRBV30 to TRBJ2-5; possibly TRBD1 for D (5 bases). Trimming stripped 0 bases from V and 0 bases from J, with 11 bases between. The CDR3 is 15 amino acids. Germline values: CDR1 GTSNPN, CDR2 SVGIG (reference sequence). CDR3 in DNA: TGTGCCTGGAGTGTAGGGGTGGGGTACCAAGAGACCCAGTACTTC. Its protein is CAWSVGVGYQETQYF.

CDR3 DNA: TGTGCCAGCAGCGTAGGCCGGGTGAACACTGAAGCTTTCTTT. As protein: CASSVGRVNTEAFF. V is TRBV9 and J is TRBJ1-1; D unresolved. The CDR3 sequence is 14 residues long. V lost 0 bases and J lost 0, with 6 bases in between. The germline V gene encodes CDR1 SGDLS and CDR2 YYNGEE.

CDR3 in amino acids: CASSSGENKNEQFF. CDR3 DNA: TGTGCCAGCAGTTCCGGGGAAAATAAGAATGAGCAGTTCTTC. The chain is built from TRBV28 and TRBJ2-1; weak D call: TRBD2 (5 bases). Germline V lookup: CDR1 MDHEN, CDR2 SYDVKM. V lost 4 bases and J lost 7, with 14 bases in between. The CDR3 has 14 amino acids.

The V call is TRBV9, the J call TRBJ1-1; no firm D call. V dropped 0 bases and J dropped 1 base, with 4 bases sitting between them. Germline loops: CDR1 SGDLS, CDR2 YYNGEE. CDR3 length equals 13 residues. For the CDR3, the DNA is TGTGCCAGCAGCGTAGGTCCGAACACTGAAGCTTTCTTT. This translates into CASSVGPNTEAFF.

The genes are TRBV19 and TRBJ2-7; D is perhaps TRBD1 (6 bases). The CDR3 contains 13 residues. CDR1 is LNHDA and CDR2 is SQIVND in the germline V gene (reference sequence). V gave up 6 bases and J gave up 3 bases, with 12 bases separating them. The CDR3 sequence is CASSRGFYYEQYF. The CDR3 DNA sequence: TGTGCCAGTAGCAGGGGATTCTACTACGAGCAGTACTTC. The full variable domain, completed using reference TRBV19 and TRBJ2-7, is DGGITQSPKYLFRKEGQNVTLSCEQNLNHDAMYWYRQDPGQGLRLIYYSQIVNDFQKGDIAEGYSVSREKKESFPLTVTSAQKNPTAFYLCASSRGFYYEQYFGPGTRLTVT.

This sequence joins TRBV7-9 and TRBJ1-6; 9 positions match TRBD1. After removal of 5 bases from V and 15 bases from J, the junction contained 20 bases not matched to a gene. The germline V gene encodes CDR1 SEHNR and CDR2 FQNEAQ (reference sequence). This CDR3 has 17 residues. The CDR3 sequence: CASSLNALPGQGAVLHF. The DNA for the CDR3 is TGTGCCAGCAGCCTCAATGCGCTCCCGGGACAGGGAGCTGTCCTCCACTTT.

The CDR3 spells CASSAVRTGEGGYTF. In DNA form, the CDR3 reads TGTGCCAGCAGTGCCGTTCGGACAGGGGAGGGTGGCTACACCTTC. The J gene is TRBJ1-2, the V gene TRBV6-1; 9 bases are shared with TRBD1. The CDR3 runs 15 residues. The V and J ends lost 4 bases and 7 bases, in that order; junction bases with no gene match: 10. Per germline, CDR1 MNHNS and CDR2 SASEGT.

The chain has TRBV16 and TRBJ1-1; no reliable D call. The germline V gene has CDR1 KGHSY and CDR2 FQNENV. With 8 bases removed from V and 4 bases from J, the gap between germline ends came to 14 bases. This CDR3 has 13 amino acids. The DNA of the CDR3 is TGTGCCAGCGCCCTACGGCAAACCACTGAAGCTTTCTTT. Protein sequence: CASALRQTTEAFF. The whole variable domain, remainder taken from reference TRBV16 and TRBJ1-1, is GEEVAQTPKHLVRGEGQKAKLYCAPIKGHSYVFWYQQVLKNEFKFLISFQNENVFDETGMPKERFSAKCLPNSPCSLEIQATKLEDSAVYFCASALRQTTEAFFGQGTRLTVV.

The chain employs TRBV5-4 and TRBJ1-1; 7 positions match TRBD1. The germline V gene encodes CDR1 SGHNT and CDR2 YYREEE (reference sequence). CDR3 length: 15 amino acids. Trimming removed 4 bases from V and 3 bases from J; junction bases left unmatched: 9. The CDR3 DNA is TGTGCCAGCAGCGCACAGACAGGGTTGGACACTGAAGCTTTCTTT. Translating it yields CASSAQTGLDTEAFF.

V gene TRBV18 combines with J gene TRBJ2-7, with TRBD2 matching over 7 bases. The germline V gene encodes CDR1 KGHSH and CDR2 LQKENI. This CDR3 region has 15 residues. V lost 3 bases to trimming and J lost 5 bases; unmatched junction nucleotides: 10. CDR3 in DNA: TGTGCCAGCTCACCGGGGCGGGGGAGGCAACACGAGCAGTACTTC. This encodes CASSPGRGRQHEQYF.

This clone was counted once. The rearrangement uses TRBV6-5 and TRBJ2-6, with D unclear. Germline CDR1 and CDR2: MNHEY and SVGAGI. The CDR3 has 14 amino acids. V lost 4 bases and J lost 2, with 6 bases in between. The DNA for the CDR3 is TGTGCCAGCAGTTGGAGAACTGGGGCCAACGTCCTGACTTTC. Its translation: CASSWRTGANVLTF.

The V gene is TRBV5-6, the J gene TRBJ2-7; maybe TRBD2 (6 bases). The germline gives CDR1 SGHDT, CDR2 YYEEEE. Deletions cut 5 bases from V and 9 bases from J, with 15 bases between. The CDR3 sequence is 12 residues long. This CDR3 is CASRRTTGRQYF. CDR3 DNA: TGTGCCAGCAGGCGGACTACTGGGCGGCAGTACTTC.

The DNA of the CDR3 is TGTGCCAGCAGTTTCTCGACTGCTAATATTCCCTTTTATGGCTACACCTTC. Translating it yields CASSFSTANIPFYGYTF. The chain carries TRBV27 and TRBJ1-2, with D hard to call. Germline CDR1 reads MNHEY; CDR2 reads SMNVEV (reference sequence). The germline V and J ends were trimmed by 3 bases and 5 bases, with 22 bases remaining between them. The CDR3 runs to 17 residues.

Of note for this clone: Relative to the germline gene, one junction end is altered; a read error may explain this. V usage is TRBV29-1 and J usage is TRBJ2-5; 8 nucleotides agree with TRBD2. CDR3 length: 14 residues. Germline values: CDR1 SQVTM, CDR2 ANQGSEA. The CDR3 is CSVGAGVGQGTQYF. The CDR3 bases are TGCAGCGTTGGAGCGGGAGTGGGCCAAGGGACCCAGTACTTC. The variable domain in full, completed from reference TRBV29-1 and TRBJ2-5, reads SAVISQKPSRDICQRGTSLTIQCQVDSQVTMMFWYRQQPGQSLTLIATANQGSEATYESGFVIDKFPISRPNLTFSTLTVSNMSPEDSSIYLCSVGAGVGQGTQYFGPGTRLLVL.

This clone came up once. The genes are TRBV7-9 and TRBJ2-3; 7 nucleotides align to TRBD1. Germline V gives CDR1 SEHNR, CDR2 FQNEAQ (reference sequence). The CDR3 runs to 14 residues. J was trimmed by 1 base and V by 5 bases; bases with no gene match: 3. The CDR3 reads CASSHDRGTDTQYF. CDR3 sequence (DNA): TGTGCCAGCAGCCACGACAGGGGCACAGATACGCAGTATTTT.

CDR3: CASSPGTKTYEQYF. DNA of the CDR3: TGTGCCAGCAGCCCCGGGACTAAGACCTACGAGCAGTACTTC. The V gene is TRBV9, the J gene TRBJ2-7; TRBD2 aligns across 7 bases. This CDR3 has 14 amino acids. J lost 2 bases, V lost 4 bases, and 6 bases had no gene match. Germline loops: CDR1 SGDLS, CDR2 YYNGEE.

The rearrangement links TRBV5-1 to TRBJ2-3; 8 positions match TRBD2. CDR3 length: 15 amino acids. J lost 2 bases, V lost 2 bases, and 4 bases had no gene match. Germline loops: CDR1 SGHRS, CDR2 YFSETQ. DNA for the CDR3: TGCGCCAGCAGCTTAGCGGGGGTGCTCACAGATACGCAGTATTTT. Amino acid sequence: CASSLAGVLTDTQYF.

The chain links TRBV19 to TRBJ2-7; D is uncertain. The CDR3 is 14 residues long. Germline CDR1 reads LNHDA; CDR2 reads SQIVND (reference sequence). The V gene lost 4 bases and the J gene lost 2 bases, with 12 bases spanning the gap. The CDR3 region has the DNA TGTGCCAGTAGTAATCGTAACAGACCCTACGAGCAGTACTTC. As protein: CASSNRNRPYEQYF.

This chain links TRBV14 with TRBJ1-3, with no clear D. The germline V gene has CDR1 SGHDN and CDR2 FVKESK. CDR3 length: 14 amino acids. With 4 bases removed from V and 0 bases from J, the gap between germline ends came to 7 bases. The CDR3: CASSPVSSGNTIYF. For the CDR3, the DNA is TGTGCCAGCAGCCCGGTGAGCTCTGGAAACACCATATATTTT.

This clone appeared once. The CDR3 loop is CASSLGQGAHLNYGYTF. The CDR3 DNA sequence: TGCGCCAGCAGCTTGGGGCAGGGGGCTCACTTGAACTATGGCTACACCTTC. The chain is built from TRBV5-1 and TRBJ1-2; TRBD1 matches 8 bases. CDR1 is SGHRS, CDR2 YFSETQ, per germline. The CDR3 totals 17 residues. Trimming took 0 bases from V and 2 from J; bases not matched to a gene: 9. Drawing the rest from reference TRBV5-1 and TRBJ1-2, the complete variable domain is KAGVTQTPRYLIKTRGQQVTLSCSPISGHRSVSWYQQTPGQGLQFLFEYFSETQRNKGNFPGRFSGRQFSNSRSEMNVSTLELGDSALYLCASSLGQGAHLNYGYTFGSGTRLTVV.

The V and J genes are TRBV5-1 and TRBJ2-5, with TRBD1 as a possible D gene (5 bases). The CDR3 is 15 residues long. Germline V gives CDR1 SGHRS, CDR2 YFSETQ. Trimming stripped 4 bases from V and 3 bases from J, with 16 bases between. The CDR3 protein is CASSPGQGRKETQYF. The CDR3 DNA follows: TGCGCCAGCAGCCCTGGGCAGGGAAGGAAAGAGACCCAGTACTTC.

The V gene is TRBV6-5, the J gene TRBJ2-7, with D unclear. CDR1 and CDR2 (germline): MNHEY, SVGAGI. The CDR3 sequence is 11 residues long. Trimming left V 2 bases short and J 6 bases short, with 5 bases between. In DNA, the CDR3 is TGTGCCAGCAGTTACGGGGTCGAGCAGTACTTC. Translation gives CASSYGVEQYF.

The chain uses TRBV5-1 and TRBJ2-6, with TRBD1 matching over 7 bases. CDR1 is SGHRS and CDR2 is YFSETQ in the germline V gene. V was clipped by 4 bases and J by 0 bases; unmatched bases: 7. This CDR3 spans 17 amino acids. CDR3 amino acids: CASSPGGPSSGANVLTF. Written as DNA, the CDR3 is TGCGCCAGCAGCCCAGGGGGACCCAGCTCTGGGGCCAACGTCCTGACTTTC.

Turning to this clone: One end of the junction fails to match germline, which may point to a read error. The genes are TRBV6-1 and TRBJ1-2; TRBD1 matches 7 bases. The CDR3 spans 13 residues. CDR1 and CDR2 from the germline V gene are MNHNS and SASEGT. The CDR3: CASSEIDRAFGFF. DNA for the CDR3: TGTGCCAGCAGTGAAATTGACAGGGCCTTTGGATTTTTC.

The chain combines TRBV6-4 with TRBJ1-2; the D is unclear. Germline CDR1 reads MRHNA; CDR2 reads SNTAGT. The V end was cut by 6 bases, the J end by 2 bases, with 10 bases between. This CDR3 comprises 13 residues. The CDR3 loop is CASSPDGNYGYTF. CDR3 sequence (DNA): TGTGCCAGCAGCCCGGACGGAAACTATGGCTACACCTTC.

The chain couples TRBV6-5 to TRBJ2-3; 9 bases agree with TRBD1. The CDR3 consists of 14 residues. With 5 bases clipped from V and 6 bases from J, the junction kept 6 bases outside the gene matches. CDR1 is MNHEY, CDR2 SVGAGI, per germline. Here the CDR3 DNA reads TGTGCCAGCAGTAGGACAGGGGAGGCGGATACGCAGTATTTT. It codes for CASSRTGEADTQYF.

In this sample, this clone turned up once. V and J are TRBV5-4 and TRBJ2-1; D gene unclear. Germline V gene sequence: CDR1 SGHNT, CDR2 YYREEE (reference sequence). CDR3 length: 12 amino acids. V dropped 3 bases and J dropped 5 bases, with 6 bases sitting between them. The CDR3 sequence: CASSYNNNEQFF. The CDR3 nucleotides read TGTGCCAGCAGCTATAATAACAATGAGCAGTTCTTC.

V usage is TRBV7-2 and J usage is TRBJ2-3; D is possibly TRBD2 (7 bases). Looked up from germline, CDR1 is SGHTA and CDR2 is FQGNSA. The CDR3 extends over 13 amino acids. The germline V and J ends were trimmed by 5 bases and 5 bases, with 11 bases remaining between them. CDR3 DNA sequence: TGTGCCAGCAGCGGCGGGGGCCAAGATACGCAGTATTTT. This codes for CASSGGGQDTQYF. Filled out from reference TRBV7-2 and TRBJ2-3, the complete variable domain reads GAGVSQSPSNKVTEKGKDVELRCDPISGHTALYWYRQSLGQGLEFLIYFQGNSAPDKSGLPSDRFSAERTGGSVSTLTIQRTQQEDSAVYLCASSGGGQDTQYFGPGTRLTVL.

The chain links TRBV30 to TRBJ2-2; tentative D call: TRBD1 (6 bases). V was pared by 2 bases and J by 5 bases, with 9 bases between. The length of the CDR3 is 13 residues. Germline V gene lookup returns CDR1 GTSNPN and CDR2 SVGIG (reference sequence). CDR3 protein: CAWSRQATGELFF. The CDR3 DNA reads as TGTGCCTGGAGTAGACAGGCGACCGGGGAGCTGTTTTTT.